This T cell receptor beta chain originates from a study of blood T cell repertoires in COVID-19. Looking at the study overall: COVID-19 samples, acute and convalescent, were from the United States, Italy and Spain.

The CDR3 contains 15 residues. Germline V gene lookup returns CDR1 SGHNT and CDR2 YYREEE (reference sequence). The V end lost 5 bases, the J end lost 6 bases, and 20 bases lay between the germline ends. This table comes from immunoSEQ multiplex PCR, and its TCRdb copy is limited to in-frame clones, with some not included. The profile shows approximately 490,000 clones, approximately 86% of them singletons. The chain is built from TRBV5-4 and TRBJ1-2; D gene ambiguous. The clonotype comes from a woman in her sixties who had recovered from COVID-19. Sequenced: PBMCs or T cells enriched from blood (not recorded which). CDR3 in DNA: TGTGCCAGCAGTTCGGGAGCCGCGACGGCGAATGGCTACACCTTC. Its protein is CASSSGAATANGYTF.